The 13 T cell receptor beta chains listed next were all sequenced from one sample in a study of blood T cell repertoires in COVID-19. Clones were sequenced by immunoSEQ multiplex PCR, and TCRdb holds only the in-frame ones, with some missing. The table shows tens of thousands of clones, with about 74% occurring only once. Sequenced sample: peripheral blood. The receptors derive from a human donor with acute or convalescent COVID-19. The donor label of this sample is uncertain.

This clone occurred a few times. The rearrangement joins TRBV3-1 (or the pseudogene TRBV3-2) to TRBJ1-4, with D possibly matching TRBD1 (6 bases). The CDR3 sequence is 16 residues long. Trimming cost V 5 bases and J 4 bases, with 17 bases left between them. CDR1 and CDR2 (germline): LGHDT, YNNKEL (reference sequence). DNA for the CDR3: TGTGCCAGCAGCAGACAGGATCTCGGCATTAATGAAAAACTGTTTTTT. This gives the protein CASSRQDLGINEKLFF.

CDR3 nucleotides: TGCAGCGTCAGGGTCAGGGGGTCTGAAGCTTTCTTT. It is translated as CSVRVRGSEAFF. The V and J genes are TRBV29-1 and TRBJ1-1, with 7 positions matching TRBD1. Germline CDR1 SQVTM, CDR2 ANQGSEA. CDR3 length: 12 residues. V lost 6 bases to trimming and J lost 6 bases; unmatched junction nucleotides: 7.

The chain recombines TRBV13 with TRBJ2-1, with 11 positions matching TRBD2. The CDR3 is made up of 15 amino acids. Trimming removed 2 bases from V and 4 bases from J; junction bases left unmatched: 1. Germline values: CDR1 PRHDT, CDR2 FYEKMQ (reference sequence). CDR3 sequence: CASSLLAGGYNEQFF. CDR3 bases: TGTGCCAGCAGCTTACTAGCGGGGGGTTACAATGAGCAGTTCTTC.

The V and J genes are TRBV24-1 and TRBJ2-5, with D perhaps matching TRBD2 (6 bases). With 4 bases removed from V and 1 base from J, the gap between germline ends came to 9 bases. Germline CDR1 and CDR2: KGHDR and SFDVKD. The length of the CDR3 is 14 residues. The CDR3 bases are TGTGCCACCAGTGAACGGACTATCCAAGAGACCCAGTACTTC. Protein sequence: CATSERTIQETQYF.

This clone has just one count. The chain uses TRBV27 and TRBJ2-3, with TRBD1 matching over 8 bases. This CDR3 comprises 16 residues. J was trimmed by 2 bases and V by 3 bases; bases with no gene match: 7. The germline CDR1 and CDR2 sequences are MNHEY and SMNVEV (reference sequence). Written as DNA, the CDR3 is TGTGCCAGCAGTTTCCGGGGACAGGCCCTCACAGATACGCAGTATTTT. This gives the protein CASSFRGQALTDTQYF.

This clone was seen more than once but under ten times. This rearrangement joins TRBV3-1 (or the pseudogene TRBV3-2) to TRBJ1-2; D not certain. The CDR3 totals 15 residues. Germline V gene data show CDR1 as LGHDT and CDR2 as YNNKEL (reference sequence). Trimming removed 4 bases from V and 4 bases from J, with 16 bases in between. The CDR3 reads CASSLLALEIYGYTF. In nucleotides, the CDR3 is TGTGCCAGCAGCCTCCTTGCTCTGGAGATCTATGGCTACACCTTC.

The chain joins TRBV5-5 to TRBJ2-5; 10 positions match TRBD1. Germline V lookup: CDR1 SGHKS, CDR2 YYEKEE (reference sequence). The CDR3 is 15 amino acids. V dropped 6 bases and J dropped 5; count of bases not matched to a gene: 10. The CDR3 region has the DNA TGTGCCAGCACCCTCCGGACAGGGGGGCCGGAGACCCAGTACTTC. Translation: CASTLRTGGPETQYF. The whole variable domain, remainder taken from reference TRBV5-5 and TRBJ2-5, is DAGVTQSPTHLIKTRGQQVTLRCSPISGHKSVSWYQQVLGQGPQFIFQYYEKEERGRGNFPDRFSARQFPNYSSELNVNALLLGDSALYLCASTLRTGGPETQYFGPGTRLLVL.

The CDR3 DNA sequence: TGTGCCAGCAGTCTGGGGACAGACTATGGCTACACCTTC. It is translated as CASSLGTDYGYTF. This rearrangement joins TRBV5-4 to TRBJ1-2, with 7 bases that match TRBD1. The CDR3 loop spans 13 amino acids. CDR1 is SGHNT, CDR2 YYREEE, per germline (reference sequence). V trimming: 5 bases; J trimming: 3 bases; junction bases outside the gene matches: 4.

This sequence joins TRBV2 and TRBJ1-5, with D uncertain. Trimming took off 2 bases at V and 0 bases at J, with 8 bases between the two ends. The CDR3 length is 15 residues. CDR1 and CDR2 (germline): SNHLY, FYNNEI. This chain's CDR3 is CASSEFQDSNQPQHF. The CDR3 DNA reads as TGTGCCAGCAGTGAATTCCAGGATAGCAATCAGCCCCAGCATTTT.

The rearrangement uses TRBV2 and TRBJ1-5; 9 bases match TRBD1. J gave up 6 bases and V 9 bases, and 15 bases lay outside the gene matches. This CDR3 is built from 16 residues. CDR1 is SNHLY and CDR2 is FYNNEI in the germline V gene. The CDR3 DNA is TGTGCCAGTCGAAGGTCCCGGGACAGGGTGACTCAGCCCCAGCATTTT. Its translation: CASRRSRDRVTQPQHF.

CDR3 in DNA: TGTGCCAGCAGTCCCGTCTCCTACAATGAGCAGTTCTTC. Residues: CASSPVSYNEQFF. The V call is TRBV27, the J call TRBJ2-1; D is unclear. V was pared by 5 bases and J by 0 bases, with 5 bases between. Germline V lookup: CDR1 MNHEY, CDR2 SMNVEV (reference sequence). This CDR3 comprises 13 residues.

V gene TRBV15 combines with J gene TRBJ1-2; no reliable D call. The CDR3 totals 14 residues. The germline V and J ends were trimmed by 4 bases and 8 bases, with 17 bases remaining between them. CDR1 and CDR2 from the germline V gene are LNHNV and YYDKDF (reference sequence). The CDR3 nucleotides are TGTGCCACCAGCACCAGGCAGACGGAACGGGGCTACACCTTC. Protein sequence: CATSTRQTERGYTF. The full variable domain, rest sourced from reference TRBV15 and TRBJ1-2, is DAMVIQNPRYQVTQFGKPVTLSCSQTLNHNVMYWYQQKSSQAPKLLFHYYDKDFNNEADTPDNFQSRRPNTSFCFLDIRSPGLGDTAMYLCATSTRQTERGYTFGSGTRLTVV.

This clone was recorded only once. The chain couples TRBV18 to TRBJ2-5; unclear D gene. Germline V gives CDR1 KGHSH, CDR2 LQKENI. The length of the CDR3 is 14 residues. The V gene lost 2 bases and the J gene lost 4 bases, with 11 bases spanning the gap. The CDR3 coding sequence is TGTGCCAGCTCACCAACAAGTCTTGGAGAGACCCAGTACTTC. This encodes CASSPTSLGETQYF.